These T cell receptor beta chains were read from a single sample in a study of identical twins. TCRdb reprocessed the 5' RACE reads via MiXCR and lists one record per CDR3 protein. Found here are some 240,000 distinct CDR3 sequences, around 8.3% of them singletons; the top ten hold 3%. Another study also made use of these data, one on yellow fever vaccine responses in identical twins.

Sequenced material: CD8+ T cells sorted from blood. The receptors come from a woman younger than 35 in good health. Each CDR3 is given with its conserved first and last residue. D genes are given only for firm matches. For some rows the clone size is stated as once, few or many, or as a class when expanded; others skip it.

>few|NA|TRBJ1-1|TRBV9
TGTGCCAGCAGCGGCAGCAGACACACTGAAGCTTTCTTT
CASSGSRHTEAFF
>many|NA|TRBJ2-1|TRBV6-2/TRBV6-3
TGTGCCAGCAGTTACTCGTCTAGCCACAATGAGCAGTTCTTC
CASSYSSSHNEQFF
>few|NA|TRBJ2-1|TRBV5-6
TGTGCCAGCAGCTTTGGGGGTACCGTTTACAATGAGCAGTTCTTC
CASSFGGTVYNEQFF
>NA|NA|TRBJ2-1|TRBV6-2/TRBV6-3
TGTGCCAGCAGTTACGGAGTCGCGGGCTTATACAATGAGCAGTTCTTC
CASSYGVAGLYNEQFF
>NA|NA|TRBJ2-2|TRBV5-1
TGCGCCAGCAGCTTTGCCGGGTTTGAGGAGCTGTTTTTT
CASSFAGFEELFF
>NA|NA|TRBJ2-7|TRBV20-1
TGCAGTGCTAGAGATCCCCCTAGGGACTACGAGCAGTACTTC
CSARDPPRDYEQYF
>NA|NA|TRBJ1-2|TRBV4-3
TGCGCCAGCAGCCAAGATCGTCTCACTAACTATGGCTACACCTTC
CASSQDRLTNYGYTF
>many|NA|TRBJ2-7|TRBV7-9
TGTGCCAGCAGCTTAATCCCCTACGAGCAGTACTTC
CASSLIPYEQYF
>few|NA|TRBJ1-2|TRBV12-3/TRBV12-4
TGTGCCAGCAGTTTTGGTTGGGACTATGGCTACACCTTC
CASSFGWDYGYTF
>NA|TRBD2|TRBJ2-7|TRBV15
TGTGCCACCAGCAGAGATATCGAGGGTAGCGGGGGATTCCCAAAACCTTACGAGCAGTACTTC
CATSRDIEGSGGFPKPYEQYF
>NA|TRBD2|TRBJ2-2|TRBV28
TGTGCCAGCACTACGGGGGGGGCGAACACCGGGGAGCTGTTTTTT
CASTTGGANTGELFF
>few|TRBD1|TRBJ1-1|TRBV5-6
TGTGCCAGCAGCTTCCACAGGGGGCTATTAGAAGCTTTCTTT
CASSFHRGLLEAFF
>NA|TRBD2|TRBJ2-3|TRBV5-4
TGTGCCAGCAGCTTTACGACTAGCGGGACAGATACGCAGTATTTT
CASSFTTSGTDTQYF
>NA|TRBD1|TRBJ1-2|TRBV28
TGTGCCAGCAGTACGACAGGGGTAGGATATGGCTACACCTTC
CASSTTGVGYGYTF
>few|NA|TRBJ2-7|TRBV20-1
TGCAGTGCTAGAGGGACTGTGACCCACGAGCAGTACTTC
CSARGTVTHEQYF
>few|NA|TRBJ2-1|TRBV15
TGTGCCACCAGCAGAGAACGGGCACTACCCTCCTACAATGAGCAGTTCTTC
CATSRERALPSYNEQFF
>few|NA|TRBJ2-2|TRBV6-1
TGTGCCAGCATCCACATAGGGACCGGGGAGCTGTTTTTT
CASIHIGTGELFF
>NA|NA|TRBJ1-1|TRBV21-1
TGTGCCAGCAGCAAAGCCGGGGGGCGGGACACTGAAGCTTTCTTT
CASSKAGGRDTEAFF
>large|NA|TRBJ1-5|TRBV7-9
TGTGCCAGCAGCCCGGGAGATCAGCCCCAGCATTTT
CASSPGDQPQHF
>few|TRBD1|TRBJ2-7|TRBV9
TGTGCCAGCACCCCCGGGACAGGGAGGACCGAGCAGTACTTC
CASTPGTGRTEQYF
>few|TRBD1|TRBJ1-3|TRBV27
TGTGCCAGCAGTTCCCGGACAGGGGGATTCTCTGGAAACACCATATATTTT
CASSSRTGGFSGNTIYF
>many|TRBD1|TRBJ2-4|TRBV12-3/TRBV12-4
TGTGCCAGCAGTACCCGGACAGGGGGTATCAAAAACATTCAGTACTTC
CASSTRTGGIKNIQYF
>few|NA|TRBJ1-1|TRBV7-9
TGTGCCAGCAGCCCACAGGGTGCTGAAGCTTTCTTT
CASSPQGAEAFF
>few|NA|TRBJ2-2|TRBV7-8
TGTGCCAGCAGCTTAGAGGAGGGATTCTCCACCGGGGAGCTGTTTTTT
CASSLEEGFSTGELFF
>few|TRBD2|TRBJ2-3|TRBV29-1
TGCAGCGTTGAAAGGCTAGCGGCCACTAGCACAGATACGCAGTATTTT
CSVERLAATSTDTQYF
>few|NA|TRBJ2-7|TRBV4-2
TGTGCCAGCAGCCAAGTGGGGGAAACCTACGAGCAGTACTTC
CASSQVGETYEQYF
>NA|NA|TRBJ1-2|TRBV27
TGTGCCAGCAGTTTATCCTCCTCATATGGCTACACCTTC
CASSLSSSYGYTF
>many|NA|TRBJ2-7|TRBV27
TGTGCCAGCAGTTTAGAGGGTTCGCCCTACGAGCAGTACTTC
CASSLEGSPYEQYF
>few|NA|TRBJ2-7|TRBV2
TGTGCCAGCAAAATTTTTACAGGGTACTCCTACGAGCAGTACTTC
CASKIFTGYSYEQYF
>few|NA|TRBJ2-3|TRBV6-4
TGTGCCAGCAGTGAGAACGTCGGGAGTACAGATACGCAGTATTTT
CASSENVGSTDTQYF
>NA|NA|TRBJ1-1|TRBV6-1
TGTGCCAGCAGCGTCCTCCGTTGGGGCACTGAAGCTTTCTTT
CASSVLRWGTEAFF
>few|NA|TRBJ2-1|TRBV15
TGTGCCACCAGCAGAGATCGGGGAGGGGGTGCGGACAATGAGCAGTTCTTC
CATSRDRGGGADNEQFF
>NA|TRBD1|TRBJ2-1|TRBV7-2
TGTGCCAGTTACAGGGGTTGGGGTACTACGGATGAGCAGTTCTTC
CASYRGWGTTDEQFF
>many|TRBD2|TRBJ2-7|TRBV4-3
TGCGCCAGCAGCCAAAGCGGGAGGGGGTCCTACGAGCAGTACTTC
CASSQSGRGSYEQYF
>NA|TRBD1|TRBJ1-2|TRBV5-1
TGCGCCAGCACCCCGACAGGGCTCAACTATGGCTACACCTTC
CASTPTGLNYGYTF
>few|NA|TRBJ2-4|TRBV4-3
TGCGCCAGCAGCCAATCGTCAGGGCTAGCCAAAAACATTCAGTACTTC
CASSQSSGLAKNIQYF
>NA|TRBD2|TRBJ2-1|TRBV7-3
TGTGCCAGCAGCTCAACTAGCGGGGATCAAAATGAGCAGTTCTTC
CASSSTSGDQNEQFF
>NA|NA|TRBJ2-1|TRBV19
TGTGCCAGTAGTAAGGGTCTAGACTACAATGAGCAGTTCTTC
CASSKGLDYNEQFF
>many|NA|TRBJ2-7|TRBV27
TGTGCCAGCAGTCAGGCCGCATCCTACGAGCAGTACTTC
CASSQAASYEQYF
>few|NA|TRBJ2-5|TRBV6-2/TRBV6-3
TGTGCCAGCGGACGTCTTACGGGAGTAGTGGAGACCCAGTACTTC
CASGRLTGVVETQYF
>NA|NA|TRBJ2-5|TRBV14
TGTGCCAGCAGCCAAGAATCGGGAAAAGAGACCCAGTACTTC
CASSQESGKETQYF
>few|NA|TRBJ2-3|TRBV25-1
TGTGCCAGCAGTGAATATGTCTGGGGGGGGGCGCGCACAGATACGCAGTATTTT
CASSEYVWGGARTDTQYF
>few|TRBD2|TRBJ2-1|TRBV6-2/TRBV6-3
TGTGCCAGCAGTTACTCGCGGGCTAGCGGGAGGGATCCGCAGGGGAATGGTGAGCAGTTCTTC
CASSYSRASGRDPQGNGEQFF
>many|NA|TRBJ2-3|TRBV6-5
TGTGCCAGCAGTTACTCTCCAGGGGGCACAGATACGCAGTATTTT
CASSYSPGGTDTQYF
>many|NA|TRBJ1-1|TRBV7-9
TGTGCCAGCATTCCTACAGGGAACACTGAAGCTTTCTTT
CASIPTGNTEAFF
>few|TRBD1|TRBJ2-7|TRBV20-1
TGCAGTGCGGCCGAAACAGGGGGCGTCTACGAGCAGTACTTC
CSAAETGGVYEQYF
>few|NA|TRBJ2-3|TRBV4-3
TGCGCCAGCAGCCAAGATTGGCCTAGTCCCTCCTATACGCAGTATTTT
CASSQDWPSPSYTQYF
>NA|NA|TRBJ2-2|TRBV7-8
TGTGCCAGCAGCTTAGCCTATGGGACCCGGGAGCTGTTTTTT
CASSLAYGTRELFF